This record covers a single T cell receptor (beta chain). The antigen is undetermined. This specimen comes from a study of monozygotic twins with inflammatory bowel disease. Findings and limits, study-wide: IBD-affected twins scored below their healthy co-twins in TCRbeta diversity (inverse Simpson).

Collection yielded roughly 2.5 ml of blood per donor. The study subjected TCRalpha and TCRbeta cDNA to two nested PCRs of approximately 16 and 10 cycles. Using the 5' RACE reads, TCRdb records one entry per CDR3 protein without DNA. Its table records a few hundred thousand distinct CDR3 sequences. This CDR3 has 15 amino acids. Germline V gives CDR1 SGDLS, CDR2 YYNGEE. This sequence originates from a human donor with ulcerative colitis or Crohn's disease, or a healthy co-twin of an affected twin (not recorded which). The specimen was blood. This chain links TRBV9 with TRBJ1-2; checking the TCRdb D call of TRBD1 is not possible without DNA. CDR3 in amino acids: CASASRAEVGYGYTF.